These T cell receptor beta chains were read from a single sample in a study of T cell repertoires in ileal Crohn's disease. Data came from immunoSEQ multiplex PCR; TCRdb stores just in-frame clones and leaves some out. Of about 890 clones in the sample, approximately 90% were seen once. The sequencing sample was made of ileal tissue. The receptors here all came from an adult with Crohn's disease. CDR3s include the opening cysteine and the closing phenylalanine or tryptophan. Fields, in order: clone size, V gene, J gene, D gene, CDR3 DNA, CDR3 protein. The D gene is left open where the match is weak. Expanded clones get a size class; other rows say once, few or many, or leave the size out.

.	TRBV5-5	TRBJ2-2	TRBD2	TGTGCCAGCAGCTCCACTAGCGGGAACACCGGGGAGCTGTTTTTT	CASSSTSGNTGELFF
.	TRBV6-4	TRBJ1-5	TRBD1	TGTGCCAGCAGTGACTCGGGACATCCAGGGGGGCCCCAGCATTTT	CASSDSGHPGGPQHF
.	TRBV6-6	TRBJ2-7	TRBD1	TGTGCCAGCAGCCCCCCCCCAGGGGGCTACGAGCAGTACTTC	CASSPPPGGYEQYF
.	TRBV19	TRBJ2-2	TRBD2	TGTGCCAGTAGTATAGTTGCTAGCGGCACCGGGGAGCTGTTTTTT	CASSIVASGTGELFF
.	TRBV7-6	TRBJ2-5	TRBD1	TGTGCCAGCAGCTCACAGACAGGGGGAAAAGTGGCCCAGTACTTC	CASSSQTGGKVAQYF
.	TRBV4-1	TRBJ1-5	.	TGCGCCAGCAGCCGCCGACAAGGCAATCAGCCCCAGCATTTT	CASSRRQGNQPQHF
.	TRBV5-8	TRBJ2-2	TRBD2	TGTGCCAGCAGCAGCGGGACTCGCACCGGGGAGCTGTTTTTT	CASSSGTRTGELFF
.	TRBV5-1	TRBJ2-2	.	TGCGCCAGCAGCTCCTCCACCGGGGAGCTGTTTTTT	CASSSSTGELFF
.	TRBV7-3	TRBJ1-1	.	TGTGCCAGCAGCTTATCCAGGAACACTGAAGCTTTCTTT	CASSLSRNTEAFF
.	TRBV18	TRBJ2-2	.	TGTGCCAGCTCACCACCGGTCACAAAATGGGGGGCGAACACCGGGGAGCTGTTTTTT	CASSPPVTKWGANTGELFF
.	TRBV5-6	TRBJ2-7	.	TGTGCCAGCAGCTTGATAAGCGTCAACGAGCAGTACTTC	CASSLISVNEQYF
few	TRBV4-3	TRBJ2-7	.	TGCGCCAGCAGCCCTGACAACTACGAGCAGTACTTC	CASSPDNYEQYF
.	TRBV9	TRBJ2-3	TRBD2	TGTGCCAGCAGCGTAGGGGCGGGGGGGAGGACAGATACGCAGTATTTT	CASSVGAGGRTDTQYF
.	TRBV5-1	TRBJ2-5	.	TGCGCCAGCAGCCAACAAGAGACCCAGTACTTC	CASSQQETQYF
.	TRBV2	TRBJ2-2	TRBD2	TGTGCCAGCAGTGAACTAGCGGGAGTCTTCGGGGAGCTGTTTTTT	CASSELAGVFGELFF
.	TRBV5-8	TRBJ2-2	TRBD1	TGTGCCAGCAGCTTGTGGTTCACAGGGGGTCACACCGGGGAGCTGTTTTTT	CASSLWFTGGHTGELFF
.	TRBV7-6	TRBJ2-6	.	TGTGCCAGCAGCTTAGCGGAGGCAGTCCGGTCTGGGGCCAACGTCCTGACTTTC	CASSLAEAVRSGANVLTF
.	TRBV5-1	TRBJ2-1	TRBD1	TGCGCCAGCAGCCCAGGGGGACAGACCTACAATGAGCAGTTCTTC	CASSPGGQTYNEQFF
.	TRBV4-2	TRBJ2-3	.	TGTGCCAGCAGCCAAGGGGGGGAGGCAGATACGCAGTATTTT	CASSQGGEADTQYF
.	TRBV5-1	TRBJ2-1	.	TGCGCCAGCAGCCGTCGACTCGAAAATGAGCAGTTCTTC	CASSRRLENEQFF
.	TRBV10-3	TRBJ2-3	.	TGTGCCATCAGTGGGGCGACGAGCACAGATACGCAGTATTTT	CAISGATSTDTQYF
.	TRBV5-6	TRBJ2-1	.	TGTGCCAGCAGCTTGGTCAGCGGCAATGAGCAGTTCTTC	CASSLVSGNEQFF
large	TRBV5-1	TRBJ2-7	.	TGCGCCAGCAGCTTGGGGTTCGATAGGTATCGGGAAACTAACGAGCAGTACTTC	CASSLGFDRYRETNEQYF
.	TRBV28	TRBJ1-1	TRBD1	TGTGCCAGCAGACCTCCCCGGACAGGGAACACTGAAGCTTTCTTT	CASRPPRTGNTEAFF
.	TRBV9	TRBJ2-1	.	TGTGCCAGCAGCGCCGGGGTGGGCGATGAGCAGTTCTTC	CASSAGVGDEQFF
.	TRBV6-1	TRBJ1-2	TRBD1	TGTGCCGGGTCTTTCTCGACAGGGGGAGGCTACACCTTC	CAGSFSTGGGYTF
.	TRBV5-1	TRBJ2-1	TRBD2	TGCGCCAGCAGCTTGGAACTAGCGGGAGGTAATGAGCAGTTCTTC	CASSLELAGGNEQFF
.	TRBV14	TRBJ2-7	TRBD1	TGTGCCAGCAGCCAAGCCGGGACAGGGGGCTGGTACGAGCAGTACTTC	CASSQAGTGGWYEQYF
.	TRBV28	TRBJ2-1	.	TGTGCCATTCGAGGTGGCGGAGAAACATACAATGAGCAGTTCTTC	CAIRGGGETYNEQFF
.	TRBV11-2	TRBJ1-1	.	TGTGCCAGCAGCTTAACAGATGTCACTGAAGCTTTCTTT	CASSLTDVTEAFF
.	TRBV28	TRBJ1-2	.	TGTGCCAGCAGTTTATGGCAGGGCCATGGCTACACCTTC	CASSLWQGHGYTF
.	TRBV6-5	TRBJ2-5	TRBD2	TGTGCCAGCAGTACAGGCCGACTAGCGGGAGTCCAGTACTTC	CASSTGRLAGVQYF
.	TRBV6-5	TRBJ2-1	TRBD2	TGTGCCAGCAGTTCTTCTGCTAGCGGGAGAGGGGAGCAGTTCTTC	CASSSSASGRGEQFF
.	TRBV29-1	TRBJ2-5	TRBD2	TGCAGCGTTGACCCCCAGGCGGGAGTTGGTTCGGAGACCCAGTACTTC	CSVDPQAGVGSETQYF
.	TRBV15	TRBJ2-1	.	TGTGCCACCAGCCCGTTTAGCTCCTACAATGAGCAGTTCTTC	CATSPFSSYNEQFF
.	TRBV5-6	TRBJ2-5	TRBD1	TGTGCCAGCAGCTTACAAAGGACAGGCGGAGGAGAGACCCAGTACTTC	CASSLQRTGGGETQYF
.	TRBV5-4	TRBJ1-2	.	TGTGCCAGCAGCTCTGGCGTTGGGGCGGGCTACACCTTC	CASSSGVGAGYTF
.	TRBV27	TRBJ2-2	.	TGTGCCAGTGGGACAAGTAACACCGGGGAGCTGTTTTTT	CASGTSNTGELFF
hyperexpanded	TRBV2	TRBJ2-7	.	TGTGCCAGCAGTGGAACAGGAACCTACGAGCAGTACTTC	CASSGTGTYEQYF
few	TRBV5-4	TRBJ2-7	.	TGTGCCAGCAGCTTGGAAGGTTCAGGGGAAGGGTACGAGCAGTACTTC	CASSLEGSGEGYEQYF